This TCR beta chain originates from a study of blood T cell repertoires in COVID-19. Background on the study: The analysed material was cDNA or gDNA that came from T cells, B-cell-depleted T cells, or PBMCs.

Cohort 3 donors were reported recovered after two negative PCRs, clearance, or symptom resolution. Germline loops: CDR1 SGHDT, CDR2 YYEEEE. Unmatched junction bases numbered 1, after V lost 1 base and J lost 7 bases. This CDR3 contains 13 residues. Clones were read by immunoSEQ multiplex PCR, and TCRdb kept only the in-frame ones, dropping some. The sample gives 250,000 to 300,000 clones, around 86% of which show up once; about a sixth is in the top ten. The sequence derives from a young man who had recovered from COVID-19. The rearrangement links TRBV5-6 to TRBJ2-3; 9 bases line up with TRBD2. Material for sequencing was PBMCs or T cells enriched from blood (not recorded which). CDR3 nucleotide sequence: TGTGCCAGCAGCTTGCCTAGCGGGAATACGCAGTATTTT. It specifies CASSLPSGNTQYF. The complete variable domain, with remaining parts taken from reference TRBV5-6 and TRBJ2-3, reads DAGVTQSPTHLIKTRGQQVTLRCSPKSGHDTVSWYQQALGQGPQFIFQYYEEEERQRGNFPDRFSGHQFPNYSSELNVNALLLGDSALYLCASSLPSGNTQYFGPGTRLTVL.